This TCR beta chain stems from a study of blood T cells in healthy people across ages. Findings of the study overall: Diversity of TCR beta per million T cells declined in a roughly linear way with age.

The CDR3 sequence is 14 residues long. Trimming removed 4 bases at V and 1 base at J, with 10 bases between. Germline V gives CDR1 MNHNY, CDR2 SVGAGI (reference sequence). As to this clonotype: Its specificity is not known.

Donor samples were obtained from healthy Caucasian individuals from Russia, aged about 6 to 100. Primers used in a second PCR of about 7 to 12 cycles were a sample-barcoded 5' primer and a J-beta primer mix. Each cDNA molecule received a tag from a template-switch adaptor that had 12 random nucleotides. TCRdb reprocessed the 5' RACE reads via MiXCR and lists one record per CDR3 protein. The sample has 890,000 or so distinct CDR3 sequences, around two thirds seen once. The source of this sequence is a man younger than 40 in good health. The sequenced material came from blood. The rearrangement links TRBV6-6 to TRBJ1-1; D is unresolved. The CDR3 protein is CASSSLFENTEAFF. In nucleotides, the CDR3 is TGTGCCAGCAGTTCCCTTTTTGAGAACACTGAAGCTTTCTTT.